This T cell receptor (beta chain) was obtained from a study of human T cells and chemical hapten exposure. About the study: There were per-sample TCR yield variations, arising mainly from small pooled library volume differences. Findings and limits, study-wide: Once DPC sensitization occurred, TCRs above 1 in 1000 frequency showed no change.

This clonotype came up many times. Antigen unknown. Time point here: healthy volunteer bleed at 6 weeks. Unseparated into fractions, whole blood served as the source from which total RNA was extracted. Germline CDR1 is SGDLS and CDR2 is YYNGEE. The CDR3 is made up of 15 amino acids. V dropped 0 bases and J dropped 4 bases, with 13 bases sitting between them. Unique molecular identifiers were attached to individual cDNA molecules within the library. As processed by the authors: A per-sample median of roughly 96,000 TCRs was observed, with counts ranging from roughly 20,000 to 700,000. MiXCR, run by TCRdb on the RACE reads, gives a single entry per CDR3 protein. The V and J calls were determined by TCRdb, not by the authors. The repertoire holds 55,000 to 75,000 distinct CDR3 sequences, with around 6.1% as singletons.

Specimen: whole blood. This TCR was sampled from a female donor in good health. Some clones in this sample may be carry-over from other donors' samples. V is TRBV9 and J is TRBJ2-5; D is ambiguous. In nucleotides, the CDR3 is TGTGCCAGCAGCGTAGAAGGTCTATTTGGAGAGACCCAGTACTTC. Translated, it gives CASSVEGLFGETQYF.